This T cell receptor (beta chain) is drawn from a study of T cell responses to AZD1222 COVID-19 vaccine. Turning to this clone: Antigen unknown.

Study-wide points: Following two doses of AZD1222, Spike-specific TCR breadth and depth rose. None of the repertoires were sampled until the peak T cell response had passed. Targeting of unmutated variant regions was reportedly seen in nearly half of spike-specific TCRs. At baseline, just 6 or 7 AZD1222 recipients tested seropositive.

Repertoires were generated with immunoSEQ multiplex PCR, while TCRdb's copy carries only in-frame clones and drops some. The sample includes about 150,000 clones, about 89% of them seen just once. After removal of 8 bases from V and 5 bases from J, the junction contained 6 bases not matched to a gene. Germline V lookup: CDR1 KGHSH, CDR2 LQKENI. The CDR3 sequence is 14 residues long. The material sequenced was peripheral blood, taken on day 0 of AZD1222 vaccination. The receptor was derived from an adult in good health. V usage is TRBV18 and J usage is TRBJ1-5; 10 positions match TRBD1. The CDR3 sequence: CASSAGTGDQPQHF. The CDR3 coding sequence is TGTGCCAGCAGTGCCGGGACAGGGGATCAGCCCCAGCATTTT.